The clone carrying this T cell receptor (beta chain) occurred once. What it binds is unknown. The CDR3 is made up of 13 amino acids. CDR1 and CDR2 (germline): LGHDT, YNNKEL (reference sequence). V lost 4 bases, J lost 11 bases, and 17 bases lay in between. The source of the sample is a study of type 1 regulatory T cells. TCRdb processed the reads anew with MiXCR; each CDR3 protein has one entry. The sample holds 20,000 to 30,000 distinct CDR3 sequences, roughly two thirds seen once. Source material: cultured T cells, either the whole culture or a sorted T cell fraction (not recorded which). Subset indicated: Tr1-enriched cell product generated in vitro against host alloantigens. The sequence was collected from a human donor in good health. This chain links TRBV3-1 with TRBJ1-1; D might be TRBD1 (5 bases). The CDR3 protein is CASSPFGGAWAFF. The CDR3 nucleotides read TGTGCCAGCAGCCCATTCGGGGGAGCGTGGGCTTTCTTT.